This T cell receptor (beta chain) was retrieved from a study of spatial heterogeneity in lung cancer. This CDR3 is 16 amino acids long. Germline V gene lookup returns CDR1 SGHTA and CDR2 FQGNSA. V was pared by 1 base and J by 6 bases, with 7 bases of the junction left unmatched. TCRdb fed the 5' RACE reads into MiXCR, producing one record per CDR3 protein. Among some 10,000 distinct CDR3 sequences listed, 17% were seen once. Only a few counts were recorded for this clonotype. Time point specified: sample taken at primary tumor resection. The authors sequenced whole RNA from tumor, nontumor lung or frozen PBMC without sorting.

The TCR originated in a male donor with early-stage non-small cell lung cancer. The material was PBMCs, obtained at surgery. This chain joins TRBV7-2 and TRBJ2-7; 12 nucleotides align to TRBD2. The chain's CDR3 is CASSLGLAGGIGEQYF. CDR3 sequence (DNA): TGTGCCAGCAGCTTAGGTCTAGCGGGAGGGATCGGCGAGCAGTACTTC.